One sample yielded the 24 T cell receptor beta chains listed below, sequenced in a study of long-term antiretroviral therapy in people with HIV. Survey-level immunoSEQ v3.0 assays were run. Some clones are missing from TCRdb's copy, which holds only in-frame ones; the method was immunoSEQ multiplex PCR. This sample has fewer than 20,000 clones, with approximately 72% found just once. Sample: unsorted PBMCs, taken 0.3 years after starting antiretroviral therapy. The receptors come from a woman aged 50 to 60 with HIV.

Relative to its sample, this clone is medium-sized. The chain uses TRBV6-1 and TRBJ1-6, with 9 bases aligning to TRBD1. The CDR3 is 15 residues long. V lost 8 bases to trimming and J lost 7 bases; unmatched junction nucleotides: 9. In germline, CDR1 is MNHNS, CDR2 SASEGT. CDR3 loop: CASFPAGTGNSPLHF. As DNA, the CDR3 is TGTGCCAGCTTCCCGGCCGGGACAGGGAATTCACCCCTCCACTTT.

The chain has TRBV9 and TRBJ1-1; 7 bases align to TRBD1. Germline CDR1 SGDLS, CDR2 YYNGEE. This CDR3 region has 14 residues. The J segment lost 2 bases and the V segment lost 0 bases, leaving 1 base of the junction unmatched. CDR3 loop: CASSVGTGNTEAFF. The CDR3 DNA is TGTGCCAGCAGCGTAGGGACAGGTAACACTGAAGCTTTCTTT.

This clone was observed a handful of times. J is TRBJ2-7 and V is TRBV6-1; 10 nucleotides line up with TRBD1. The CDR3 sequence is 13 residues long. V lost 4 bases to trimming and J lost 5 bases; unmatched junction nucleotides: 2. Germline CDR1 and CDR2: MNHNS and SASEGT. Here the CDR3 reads CASSGQGAHEQYV. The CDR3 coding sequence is TGTGCCAGCAGTGGACAGGGGGCCCACGAGCAGTACGTC.

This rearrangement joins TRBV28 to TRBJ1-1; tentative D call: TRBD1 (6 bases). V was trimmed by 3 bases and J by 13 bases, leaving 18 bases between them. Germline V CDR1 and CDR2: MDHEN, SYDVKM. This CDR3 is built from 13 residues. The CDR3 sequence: CASSFTQLRGGFF. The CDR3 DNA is TGTGCCAGCAGTTTTACCCAATTAAGGGGGGGTTTCTTT.

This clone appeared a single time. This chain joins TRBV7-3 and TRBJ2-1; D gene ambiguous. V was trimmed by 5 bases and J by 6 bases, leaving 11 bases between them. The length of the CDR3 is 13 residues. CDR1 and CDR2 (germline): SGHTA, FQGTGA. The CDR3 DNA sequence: TGTGCCAGCAGCCCCATTGGATCCAATGAGCAGTTCTTC. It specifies CASSPIGSNEQFF.

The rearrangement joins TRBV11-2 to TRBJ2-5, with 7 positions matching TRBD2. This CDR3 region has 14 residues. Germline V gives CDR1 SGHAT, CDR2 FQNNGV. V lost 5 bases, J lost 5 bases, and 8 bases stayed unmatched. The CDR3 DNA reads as TGTGCCAGCAGCCCCCCAGCGGGGCGGGAGACCCAGTACTTC. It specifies CASSPPAGRETQYF. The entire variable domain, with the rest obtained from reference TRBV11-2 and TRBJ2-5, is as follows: EAGVAQSPRYKIIEKRQSVAFWCNPISGHATLYWYQQILGQGPKLLIQFQNNGVVDDSQLPKDRFSAERLKGVDSTLKIQPAKLEDSAVYLCASSPPAGRETQYFGPGTRLLVL.

As DNA, the CDR3 is TGTGCCAGCAGTTTAATAGCGGGGACGCTGACCCAGTACTTC. It yields the protein CASSLIAGTLTQYF. The genes are TRBV27 and TRBJ2-5; 8 nucleotides agree with TRBD2. The CDR3 length is 14 residues. The junction had 6 bases not matched to a gene; V was cut back by 2 bases and J by 7 bases. Germline lookup yields CDR1 MNHEY and CDR2 SMNVEV (reference sequence).

The CDR3: CASSRDRLSNEKLFF. CDR3 in DNA: TGTGCCAGCAGCCGGGACAGACTTTCTAATGAAAAACTGTTTTTT. This rearrangement joins TRBV28 to TRBJ1-4, with 7 bases aligning to TRBD1. CDR1 and CDR2 from the germline V gene are MDHEN and SYDVKM. The length of the CDR3 is 15 residues. The J segment lost 3 bases and the V segment lost 6 bases, leaving 7 bases of the junction unmatched. The whole variable domain, remainder taken from reference TRBV28 and TRBJ1-4, is DVKVTQSSRYLVKRTGEKVFLECVQDMDHENMFWYRQDPGLGLRLIYFSYDVKMKEKGDIPEGYSVSREKKERFSLILESASTNQTSMYLCASSRDRLSNEKLFFGSGTQLSVL.

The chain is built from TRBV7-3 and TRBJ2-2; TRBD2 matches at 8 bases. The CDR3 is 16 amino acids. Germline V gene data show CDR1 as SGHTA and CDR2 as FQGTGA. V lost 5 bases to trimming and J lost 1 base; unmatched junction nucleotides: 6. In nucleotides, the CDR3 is TGTGCCAGCAGCCCCCGGGGGGGGGTGAACACCGGGGAGCTGTTTTTT. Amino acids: CASSPRGGVNTGELFF.

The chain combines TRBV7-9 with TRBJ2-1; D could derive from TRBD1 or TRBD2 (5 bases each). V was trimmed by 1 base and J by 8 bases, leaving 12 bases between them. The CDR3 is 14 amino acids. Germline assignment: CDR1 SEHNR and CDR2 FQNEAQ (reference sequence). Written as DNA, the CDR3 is TGTGCCAGCAGCTTAGGGCCCCTGGGGGATGAGCAGTTCTTC. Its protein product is CASSLGPLGDEQFF. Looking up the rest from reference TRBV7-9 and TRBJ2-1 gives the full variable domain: DTGVSQNPRHKITKRGQNVTFRCDPISEHNRLYWYRQTLGQGPEFLTYFQNEAQLEKSRLLSDRFSAERPKGSFSTLEIQRTEQGDSAMYLCASSLGPLGDEQFFGPGTRLTVL.

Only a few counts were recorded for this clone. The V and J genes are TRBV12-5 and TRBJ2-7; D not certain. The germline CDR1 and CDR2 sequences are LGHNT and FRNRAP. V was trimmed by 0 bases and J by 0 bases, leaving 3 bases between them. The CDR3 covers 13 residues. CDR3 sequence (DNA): TGTGCTAGTGGTTTGGTGCTCTCCTACGAGCAGTACGTC. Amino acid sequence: CASGLVLSYEQYV.

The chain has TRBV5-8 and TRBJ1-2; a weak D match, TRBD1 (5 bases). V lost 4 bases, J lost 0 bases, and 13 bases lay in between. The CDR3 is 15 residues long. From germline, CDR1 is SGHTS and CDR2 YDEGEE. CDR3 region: CASSPPGRPNYGYTF. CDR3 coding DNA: TGTGCCAGCAGCCCACCGGGACGACCTAACTATGGCTACACCTTC.

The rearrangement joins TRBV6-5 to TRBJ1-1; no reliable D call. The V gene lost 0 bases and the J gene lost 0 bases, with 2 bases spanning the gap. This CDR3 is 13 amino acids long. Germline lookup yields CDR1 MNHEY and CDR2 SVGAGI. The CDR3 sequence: CASSYSVNTEAFF. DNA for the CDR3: TGTGCCAGCAGTTACTCGGTGAACACTGAAGCTTTCTTT.

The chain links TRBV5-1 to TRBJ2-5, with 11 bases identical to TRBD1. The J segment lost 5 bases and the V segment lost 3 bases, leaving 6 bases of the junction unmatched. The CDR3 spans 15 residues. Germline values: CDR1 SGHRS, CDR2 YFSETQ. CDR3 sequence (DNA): TGCGCCAGCAGCTCGGGACAGGGGGTACGGGAGACCCAGTACTTC. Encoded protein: CASSSGQGVRETQYF. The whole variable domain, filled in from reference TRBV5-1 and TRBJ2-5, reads KAGVTQTPRYLIKTRGQQVTLSCSPISGHRSVSWYQQTPGQGLQFLFEYFSETQRNKGNFPGRFSGRQFSNSRSEMNVSTLELGDSALYLCASSSGQGVRETQYFGPGTRLLVL.

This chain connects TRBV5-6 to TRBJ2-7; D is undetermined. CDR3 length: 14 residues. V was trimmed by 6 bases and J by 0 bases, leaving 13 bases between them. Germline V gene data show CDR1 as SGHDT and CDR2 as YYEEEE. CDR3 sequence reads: CASNPMASSYEQYV. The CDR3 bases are TGTGCCAGCAACCCCATGGCGAGCTCCTACGAGCAGTACGTC.

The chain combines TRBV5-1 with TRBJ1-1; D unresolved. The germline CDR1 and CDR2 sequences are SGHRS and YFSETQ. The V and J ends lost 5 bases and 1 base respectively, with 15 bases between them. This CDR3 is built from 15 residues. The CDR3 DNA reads TGCGCCAGCAGACTTCAGCCAGTGTCGAACACTGAAGCTTTCTTT. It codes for CASRLQPVSNTEAFF.

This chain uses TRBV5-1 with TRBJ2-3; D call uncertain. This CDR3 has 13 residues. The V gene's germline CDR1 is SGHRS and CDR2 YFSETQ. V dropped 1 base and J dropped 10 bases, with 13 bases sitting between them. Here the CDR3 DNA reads TGCGCCAGCAGCTTGTCAGGCAGCGAGGCGCAGTATTTT. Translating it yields CASSLSGSEAQYF.

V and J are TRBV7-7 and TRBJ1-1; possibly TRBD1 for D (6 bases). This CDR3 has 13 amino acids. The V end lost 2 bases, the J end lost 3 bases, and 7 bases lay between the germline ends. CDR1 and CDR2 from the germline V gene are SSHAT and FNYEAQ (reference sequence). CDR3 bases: TGTGCCAGCAGCTTACACAGGGACACTGAAGCTTTCTTT. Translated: CASSLHRDTEAFF.

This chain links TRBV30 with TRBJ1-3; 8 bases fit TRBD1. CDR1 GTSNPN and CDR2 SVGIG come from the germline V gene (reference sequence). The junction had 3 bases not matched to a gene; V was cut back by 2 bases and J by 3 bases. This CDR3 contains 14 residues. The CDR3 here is CAWSSGGGGNTIYF. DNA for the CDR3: TGTGCCTGGAGTTCAGGGGGCGGTGGAAACACCATATATTTT. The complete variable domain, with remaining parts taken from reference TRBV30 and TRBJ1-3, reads SQTIHQWPATLVQPVGSPLSLECTVEGTSNPNLYWYRQAAGRGLQLLFYSVGIGQISSEVPQNLSASRPQDRQFILSSKKLLLSDSGFYLCAWSSGGGGNTIYFGEGSWLTVV.

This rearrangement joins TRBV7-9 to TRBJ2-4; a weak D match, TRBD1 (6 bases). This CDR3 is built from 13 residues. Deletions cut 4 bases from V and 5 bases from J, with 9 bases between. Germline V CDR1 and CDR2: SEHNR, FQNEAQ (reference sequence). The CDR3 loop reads CASSWGPENIQYF. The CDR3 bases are TGTGCCAGCAGCTGGGGGCCCGAAAACATTCAGTACTTC.

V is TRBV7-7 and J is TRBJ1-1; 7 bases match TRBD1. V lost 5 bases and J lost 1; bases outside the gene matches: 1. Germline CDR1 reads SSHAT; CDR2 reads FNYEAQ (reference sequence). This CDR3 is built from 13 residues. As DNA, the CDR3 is TGTGCCAGCAGCCGGGACAGGAACACTGAAGCTTTCTTT. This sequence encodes CASSRDRNTEAFF. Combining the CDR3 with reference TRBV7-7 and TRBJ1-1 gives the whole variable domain GAGVSQSPRYKVTKRGQDVTLRCDPISSHATLYWYQQALGQGPEFLTYFNYEAQPDKSGLPSDRFSAERPEGSISTLTIQRTEQRDSAMYRCASSRDRNTEAFFGQGTRLTVV.

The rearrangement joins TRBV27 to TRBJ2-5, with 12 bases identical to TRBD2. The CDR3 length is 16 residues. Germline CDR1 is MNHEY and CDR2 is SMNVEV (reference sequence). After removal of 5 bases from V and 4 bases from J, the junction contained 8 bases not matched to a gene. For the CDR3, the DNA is TGTGCCAGCAGTCCCTCCCTACTAGCGGGGGGAGAGACCCAGTACTTC. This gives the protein CASSPSLLAGGETQYF.

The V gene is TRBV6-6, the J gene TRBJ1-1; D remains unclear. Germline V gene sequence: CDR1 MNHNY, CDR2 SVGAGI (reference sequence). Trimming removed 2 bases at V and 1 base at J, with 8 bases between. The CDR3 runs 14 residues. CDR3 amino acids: CASSYGMQNTEAFF. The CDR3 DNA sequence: TGTGCCAGCAGTTACGGGATGCAGAACACTGAAGCTTTCTTT.

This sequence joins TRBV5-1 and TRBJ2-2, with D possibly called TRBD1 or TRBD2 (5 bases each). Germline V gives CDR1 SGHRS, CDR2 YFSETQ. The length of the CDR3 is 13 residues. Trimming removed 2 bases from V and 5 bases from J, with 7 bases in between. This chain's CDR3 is CASSFGGTGELFF. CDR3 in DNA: TGCGCCAGCAGCTTTGGGGGTACCGGGGAGCTGTTTTTT.